One and the same sample provided the 3 T cell receptor beta chains below, sequenced in a study of identical twins. MiXCR was run by TCRdb on the 5' RACE reads, yielding one entry per CDR3 protein. The data hold over 200,000 distinct CDR3 sequences, with roughly 10% observed a single time. The sequenced sample was memory T cells sorted from blood. The receptors originated from a man between 45 and 60 years old in good health.

This clonotype was counted ten times or more. V gene TRBV7-2 combines with J gene TRBJ1-5, with D possibly TRBD1 on 6 matching bases. Germline CDR1 is SGHTA and CDR2 is FQGNSA. The CDR3 extends over 15 amino acids. Trimming cost V 5 bases and J 5 bases, with 16 bases left between them. The CDR3 spells CASSRGGAQHQPQHF. In nucleotides, the CDR3 is TGTGCCAGCAGCCGGGGGGGGGCTCAGCATCAGCCCCAGCATTTT.

There are many counts of this clonotype. The rearrangement uses TRBV27 and TRBJ2-3; 7 bases map to TRBD2. Germline assignment: CDR1 MNHEY and CDR2 SMNVEV (reference sequence). V dropped 5 bases and J dropped 4; count of bases not matched to a gene: 6. The CDR3 length is 14 residues. The CDR3 nucleotides read TGTGCCAGCAGTCGGCGGGGAGGGGCAGATACGCAGTATTTT. Amino acid sequence: CASSRRGGADTQYF.

The chain combines TRBV3-1 with TRBJ2-1; D is possibly TRBD2 (7 bases). The V end lost 5 bases, the J end lost 6 bases, and 14 bases lay between the germline ends. The germline V gene encodes CDR1 LGHDT and CDR2 YNNKEL (reference sequence). This CDR3 region has 14 residues. In nucleotides, the CDR3 is TGTGCCAGCAGCTCTAGGGGGGGGCTCAATGAGCAGTTCTTC. Translated: CASSSRGGLNEQFF.